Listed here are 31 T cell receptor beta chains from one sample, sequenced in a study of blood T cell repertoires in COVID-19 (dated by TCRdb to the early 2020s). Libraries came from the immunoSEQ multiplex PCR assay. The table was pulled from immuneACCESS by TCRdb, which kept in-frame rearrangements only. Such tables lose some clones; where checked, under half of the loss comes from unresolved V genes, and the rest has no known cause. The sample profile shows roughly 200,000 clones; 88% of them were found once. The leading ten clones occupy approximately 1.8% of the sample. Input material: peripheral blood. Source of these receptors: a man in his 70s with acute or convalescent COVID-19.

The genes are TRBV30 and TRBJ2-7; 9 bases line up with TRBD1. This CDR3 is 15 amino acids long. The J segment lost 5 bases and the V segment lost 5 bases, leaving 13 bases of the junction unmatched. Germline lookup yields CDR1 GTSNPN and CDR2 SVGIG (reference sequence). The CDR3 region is CAWGQGGQGKNEQYF. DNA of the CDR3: TGTGCCTGGGGTCAGGGGGGACAGGGCAAGAACGAGCAGTACTTC.

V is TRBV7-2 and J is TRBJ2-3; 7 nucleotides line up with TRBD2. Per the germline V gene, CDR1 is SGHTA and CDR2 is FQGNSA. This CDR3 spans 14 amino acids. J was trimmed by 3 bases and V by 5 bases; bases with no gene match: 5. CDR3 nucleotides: TGTGCCAGCAGCCGGACTAGTAAAACAGATACGCAGTATTTT. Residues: CASSRTSKTDTQYF.

The CDR3 reads CASSPRVETGELFF. CDR3 DNA: TGTGCCAGCAGCCCCAGGGTAGAGACCGGGGAGCTGTTTTTT. The genes are TRBV5-5 and TRBJ2-2; D might be TRBD1 (5 bases). The germline V and J ends were trimmed by 4 bases and 5 bases, with 12 bases remaining between them. Germline CDR1 is SGHKS and CDR2 is YYEKEE (reference sequence). CDR3 length equals 14 residues.

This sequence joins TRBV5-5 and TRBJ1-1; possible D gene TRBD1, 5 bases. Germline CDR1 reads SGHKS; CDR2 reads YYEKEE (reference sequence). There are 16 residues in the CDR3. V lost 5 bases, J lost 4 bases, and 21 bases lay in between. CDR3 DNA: TGTGCCAGCAGGCCAGAGGGGAGGGAATGGGGCACTGAAGCTTTCTTT. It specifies CASRPEGREWGTEAFF. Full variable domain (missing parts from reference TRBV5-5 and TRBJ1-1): DAGVTQSPTHLIKTRGQQVTLRCSPISGHKSVSWYQQVLGQGPQFIFQYYEKEERGRGNFPDRFSARQFPNYSSELNVNALLLGDSALYLCASRPEGREWGTEAFFGQGTRLTVV.

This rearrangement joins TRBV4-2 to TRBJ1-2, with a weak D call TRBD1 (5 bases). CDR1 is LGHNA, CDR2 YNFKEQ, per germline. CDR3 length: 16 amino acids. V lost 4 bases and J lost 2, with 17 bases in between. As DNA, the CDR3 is TGTGCCAGCAGCCCTTCCACGGGACTCAGCAACTATGGCTACACCTTC. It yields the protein CASSPSTGLSNYGYTF.

CDR3 loop: CASSFGTGGILNTIYF. The DNA of the CDR3 is TGTGCCAGCAGCTTCGGGACAGGGGGCATACTGAACACCATATATTTT. The V and J genes are TRBV7-2 and TRBJ1-3; 12 bases are a match to TRBD1. Trimming cost V 3 bases and J 7 bases; bases outside gene matches: 7. The CDR3 has 16 residues. Germline values: CDR1 SGHTA, CDR2 FQGNSA.

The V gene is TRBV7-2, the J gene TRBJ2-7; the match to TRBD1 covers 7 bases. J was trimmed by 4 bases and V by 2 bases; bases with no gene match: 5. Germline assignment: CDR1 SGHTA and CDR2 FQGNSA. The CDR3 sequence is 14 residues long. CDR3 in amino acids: CASSLNTGVYEQYF. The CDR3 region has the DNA TGTGCCAGCAGCTTAAATACAGGGGTATACGAGCAGTACTTC.

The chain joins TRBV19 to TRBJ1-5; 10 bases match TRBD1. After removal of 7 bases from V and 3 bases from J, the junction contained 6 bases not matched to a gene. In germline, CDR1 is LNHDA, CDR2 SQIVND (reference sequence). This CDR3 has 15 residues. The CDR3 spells CASNDRGPLNQPQHF. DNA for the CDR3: TGTGCCAGTAACGACAGGGGGCCCCTCAATCAGCCCCAGCATTTT.

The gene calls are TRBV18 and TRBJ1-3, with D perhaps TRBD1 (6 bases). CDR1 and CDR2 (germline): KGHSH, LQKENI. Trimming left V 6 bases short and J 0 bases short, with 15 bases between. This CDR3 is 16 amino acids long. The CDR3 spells CASSGQGPSSGNTIYF. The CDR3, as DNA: TGTGCCAGCTCGGGGCAGGGGCCGAGCTCTGGAAACACCATATATTTT.

The CDR3 here is CASNLSGSFSANTGELFF. CDR3 nucleotide sequence: TGTGCCAGCAACCTTAGCGGGAGTTTTTCCGCGAACACCGGGGAGCTGTTTTTT. This rearrangement joins TRBV28 to TRBJ2-2; 9 bases fit TRBD2. Germline V gene data show CDR1 as MDHEN and CDR2 as SYDVKM. CDR3 length equals 18 residues. V trimming: 7 bases; J trimming: 0 bases; junction bases outside the gene matches: 12.

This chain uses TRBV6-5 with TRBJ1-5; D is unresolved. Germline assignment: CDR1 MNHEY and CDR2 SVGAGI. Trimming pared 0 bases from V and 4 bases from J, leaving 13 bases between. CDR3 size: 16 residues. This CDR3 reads CASSYSGLTGNQPQHF. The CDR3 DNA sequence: TGTGCCAGCAGTTACTCGGGATTGACGGGGAATCAGCCCCAGCATTTT.

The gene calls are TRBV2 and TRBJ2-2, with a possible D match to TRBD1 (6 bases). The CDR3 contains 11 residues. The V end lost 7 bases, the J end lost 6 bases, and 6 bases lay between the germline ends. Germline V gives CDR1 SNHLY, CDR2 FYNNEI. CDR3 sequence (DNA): TGTGCCAGCAACAGGGCCGGGGAGCTGTTTTTT. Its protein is CASNRAGELFF. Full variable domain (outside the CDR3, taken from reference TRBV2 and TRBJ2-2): EPEVTQTPSHQVTQMGQEVILRCVPISNHLYFYWYRQILGQKVEFLVSFYNNEISEKSEIFDDQFSVERPDGSNFTLKIRSTKLEDSAMYFCASNRAGELFFGEGSRLTVL.

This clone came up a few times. The CDR3 region has the DNA TGTGCCAGCAGTTTTGCTAGTCGGGGCACCGGGGAGCTGTTTTTT. It codes for CASSFASRGTGELFF. J is TRBJ2-2 and V is TRBV27, with D perhaps matching TRBD2 (5 bases). Germline V lookup: CDR1 MNHEY, CDR2 SMNVEV (reference sequence). V lost 3 bases to trimming and J lost 4 bases, with 12 bases between them. This CDR3 contains 15 residues.

The CDR3 loop is CASSYQAGVAEQYF. In DNA form, the CDR3 reads TGTGCCAGCAGTTACCAGGCGGGAGTGGCCGAGCAGTACTTC. The chain links TRBV6-2 or TRBV6-3 to TRBJ2-7; 7 positions agree with TRBD2. V shed 2 bases, J shed 6 bases, and the junction held 7 bases outside the gene matches. CDR3 length: 14 amino acids. CDR1 is MNHEY, CDR2 SVGEGT, per germline.

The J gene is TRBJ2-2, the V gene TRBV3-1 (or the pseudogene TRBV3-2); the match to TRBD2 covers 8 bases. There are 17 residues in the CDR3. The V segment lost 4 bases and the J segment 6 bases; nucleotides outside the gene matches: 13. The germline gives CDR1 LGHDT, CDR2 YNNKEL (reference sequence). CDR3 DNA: TGTGCCAGCAGCCGAAGAGGGAGGCCCGGGGGGGCCGGGGAGCTGTTTTTT. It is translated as CASSRRGRPGGAGELFF.

CDR3 loop: CASSLTGDEQYF. DNA for the CDR3: TGTGCCAGCAGCCTGACAGGTGACGAGCAGTACTTC. V gene TRBV14 combines with J gene TRBJ2-7, with TRBD1 as a possible D gene (6 bases). CDR1 SGHDN and CDR2 FVKESK come from the germline V gene. V was cut by 4 bases and J by 5 bases, with 9 bases left in between. The CDR3 is made up of 12 amino acids.

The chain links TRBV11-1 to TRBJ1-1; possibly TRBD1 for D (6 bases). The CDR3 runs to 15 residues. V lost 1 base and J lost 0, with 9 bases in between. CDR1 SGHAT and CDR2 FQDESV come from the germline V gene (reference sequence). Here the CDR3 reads CASSLGQAMNTEAFF. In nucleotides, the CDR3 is TGTGCCAGCAGCTTAGGACAGGCCATGAACACTGAAGCTTTCTTT.

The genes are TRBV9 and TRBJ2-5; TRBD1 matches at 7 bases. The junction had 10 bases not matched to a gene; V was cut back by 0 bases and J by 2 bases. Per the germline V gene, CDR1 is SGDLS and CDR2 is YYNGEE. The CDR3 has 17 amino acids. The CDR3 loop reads CASSVGIVGRGQETQYF. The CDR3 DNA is TGTGCCAGCAGCGTAGGAATCGTCGGCAGGGGGCAAGAGACCCAGTACTTC. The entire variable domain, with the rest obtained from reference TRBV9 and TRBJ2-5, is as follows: DSGVTQTPKHLITATGQRVTLRCSPRSGDLSVYWYQQSLDQGLQFLIQYYNGEERAKGNILERFSAQQFPDLHSELNLSSLELGDSALYFCASSVGIVGRGQETQYFGPGTRLLVL.

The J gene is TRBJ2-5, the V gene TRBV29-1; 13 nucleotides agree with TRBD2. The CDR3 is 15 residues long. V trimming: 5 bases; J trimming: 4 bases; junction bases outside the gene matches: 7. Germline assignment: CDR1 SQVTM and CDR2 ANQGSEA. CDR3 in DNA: TGCAGCGTTATAAAGCGACTAGCGGGAGGAGAGACCCAGTACTTC. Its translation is CSVIKRLAGGETQYF.

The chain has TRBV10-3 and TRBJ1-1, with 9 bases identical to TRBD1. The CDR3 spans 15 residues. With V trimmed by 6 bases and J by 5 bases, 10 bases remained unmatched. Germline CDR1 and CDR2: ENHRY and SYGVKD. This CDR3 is CAISNTGTGMTEAFF. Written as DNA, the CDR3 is TGTGCCATCAGCAATACCGGGACAGGGATGACTGAAGCTTTCTTT.

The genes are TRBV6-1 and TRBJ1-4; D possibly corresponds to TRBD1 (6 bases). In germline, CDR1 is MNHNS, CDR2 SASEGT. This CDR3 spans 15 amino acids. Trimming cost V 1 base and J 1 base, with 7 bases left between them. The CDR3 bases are TGTGCCAGCAGTGAAGGGACAGTAACTAATGAAAAACTGTTTTTT. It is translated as CASSEGTVTNEKLFF.

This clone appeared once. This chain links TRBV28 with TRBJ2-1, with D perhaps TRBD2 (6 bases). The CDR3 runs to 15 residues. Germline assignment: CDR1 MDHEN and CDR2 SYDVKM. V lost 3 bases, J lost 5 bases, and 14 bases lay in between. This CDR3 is CASSFRGSGNNEQFF. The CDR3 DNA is TGTGCCAGCAGTTTCCGGGGTAGCGGTAACAATGAGCAGTTCTTC.

For the CDR3, the DNA is TGCGCCAGCAGCTTGGAGGGGGTAGGAGATGGCTACACCTTC. It codes for CASSLEGVGDGYTF. The rearrangement uses TRBV5-1 and TRBJ1-2, with D maybe TRBD1 (6 bases). Germline-derived CDR1 and CDR2 are SGHRS and YFSETQ. V was shortened by 0 bases and J by 6 bases, with 12 bases between the two germline ends. The CDR3 is 14 residues long.

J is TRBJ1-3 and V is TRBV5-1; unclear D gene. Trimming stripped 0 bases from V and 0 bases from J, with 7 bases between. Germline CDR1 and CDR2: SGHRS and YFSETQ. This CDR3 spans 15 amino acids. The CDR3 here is CASSLDTVSGNTIYF. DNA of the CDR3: TGCGCCAGCAGCTTGGATACAGTCTCTGGAAACACCATATATTTT.

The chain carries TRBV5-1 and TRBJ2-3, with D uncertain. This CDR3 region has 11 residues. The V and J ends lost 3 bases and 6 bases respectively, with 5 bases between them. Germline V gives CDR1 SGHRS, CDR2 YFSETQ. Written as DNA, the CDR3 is TGCGCCAGCAGCTCTACGGATACGCAGTATTTT. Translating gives CASSSTDTQYF.

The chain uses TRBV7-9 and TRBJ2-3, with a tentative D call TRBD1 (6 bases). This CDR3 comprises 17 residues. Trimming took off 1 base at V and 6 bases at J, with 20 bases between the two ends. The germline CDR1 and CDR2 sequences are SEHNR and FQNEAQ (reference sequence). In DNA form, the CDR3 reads TGTGCCAGCAGCTTAGGAGGGGGTCGGTCCCTCGTGGATACGCAGTATTTT. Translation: CASSLGGGRSLVDTQYF. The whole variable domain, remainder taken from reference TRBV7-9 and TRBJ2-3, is DTGVSQNPRHKITKRGQNVTFRCDPISEHNRLYWYRQTLGQGPEFLTYFQNEAQLEKSRLLSDRFSAERPKGSFSTLEIQRTEQGDSAMYLCASSLGGGRSLVDTQYFGPGTRLTVL.

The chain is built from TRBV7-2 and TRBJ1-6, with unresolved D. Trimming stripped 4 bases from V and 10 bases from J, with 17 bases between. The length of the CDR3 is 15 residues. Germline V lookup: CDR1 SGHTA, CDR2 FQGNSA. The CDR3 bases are TGTGCCAGCAGCTCACCCGGACTACGGAACTCACCCCTCCACTTT. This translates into CASSSPGLRNSPLHF.

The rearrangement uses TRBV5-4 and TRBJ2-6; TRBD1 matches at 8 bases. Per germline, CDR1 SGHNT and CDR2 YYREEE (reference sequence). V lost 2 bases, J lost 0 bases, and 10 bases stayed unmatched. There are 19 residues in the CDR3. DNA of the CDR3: TGTGCCAGCAGCTTCCCGCCCGGGACAGGATCCTCTGGGGCCAACGTCCTGACTTTC. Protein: CASSFPPGTGSSGANVLTF.

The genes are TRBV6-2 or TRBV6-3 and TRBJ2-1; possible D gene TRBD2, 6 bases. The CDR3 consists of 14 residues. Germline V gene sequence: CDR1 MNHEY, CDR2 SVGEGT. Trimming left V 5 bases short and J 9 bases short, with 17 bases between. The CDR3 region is CASSPSGGKGEQFF. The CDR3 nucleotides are TGTGCCAGCAGTCCCTCCGGCGGGAAAGGTGAGCAGTTCTTC.

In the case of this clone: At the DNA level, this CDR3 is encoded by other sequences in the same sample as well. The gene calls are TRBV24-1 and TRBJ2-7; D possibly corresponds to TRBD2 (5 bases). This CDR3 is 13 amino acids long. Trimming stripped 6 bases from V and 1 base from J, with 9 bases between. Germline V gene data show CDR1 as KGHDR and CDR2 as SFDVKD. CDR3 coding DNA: TGTGCCACCAGTTCAGGAGGATCCTACGAGCAGTACTTC. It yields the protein CATSSGGSYEQYF.

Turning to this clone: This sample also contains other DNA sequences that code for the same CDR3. CDR3 loop: CASSRRGTDTQYF. The CDR3 DNA sequence: TGTGCCAGCAGCCGCCGGGGGACAGATACGCAGTATTTT. The chain couples TRBV3-1 (or the pseudogene TRBV3-2) to TRBJ2-3, with D possibly matching TRBD2 (6 bases). Trimming took 4 bases from V and 3 from J, leaving 8 bases between them. The CDR3 has 13 residues. Germline assignment: CDR1 LGHDT and CDR2 YNNKEL (reference sequence).